Described below is a single T cell receptor (beta chain) sequence and its context. Assay: immunoSEQ multiplex PCR; the TCRdb copy retains only in-frame clones and omits some. The table has roughly 300,000 clones, roughly 70% seen once. This entry is derived from a study of shared clonotypes between healthy human individuals. Into CD45RA+ naive and CD45RA-negative memory subsets, the CD4+ cells were split. The ends were cut back, 6 bases at V and 4 bases at J, with 12 bases in the middle. In germline, CDR1 is MNHEY, CDR2 SMNVEV (reference sequence). This CDR3 has 13 residues. Material for sequencing was memory CD4+ T cells sorted from blood. The subset was: CD45RA-negative fraction. This receptor was identified in a man in his thirties or forties in good health. The chain employs TRBV27 and TRBJ1-1; a weak D match, TRBD1 (5 bases). This CDR3 is CASRWDEGTEAFF. The CDR3 bases are TGTGCCAGCAGGTGGGACGAGGGCACTGAAGCTTTCTTT.